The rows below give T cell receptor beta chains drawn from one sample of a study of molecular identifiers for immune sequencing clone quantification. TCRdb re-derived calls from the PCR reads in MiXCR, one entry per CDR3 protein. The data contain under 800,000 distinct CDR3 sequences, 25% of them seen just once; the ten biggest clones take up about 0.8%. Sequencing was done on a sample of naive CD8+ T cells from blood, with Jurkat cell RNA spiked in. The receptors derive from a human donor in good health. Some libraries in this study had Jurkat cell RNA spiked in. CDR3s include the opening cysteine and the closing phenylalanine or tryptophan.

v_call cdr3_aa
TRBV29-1 CSVTPVSLAAHSSYNEQFF
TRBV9 CASSGGTSGYQETQYF
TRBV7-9 CASCPGLAGVSSYEQYF
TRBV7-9 CASSPGTGWGEQYF
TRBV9 CASSEGTLEAQYF
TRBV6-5 CASSQGQALQDNEKLFF
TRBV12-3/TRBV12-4 CASTSISWSEAFF
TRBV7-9 CASSPGRAYEQYF
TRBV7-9 CASSLTPWAHVRTF
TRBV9 CASSVESDNQPQHF
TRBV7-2 CARSPGGTHERYF
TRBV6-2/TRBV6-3 CASRVRGNTEAFF
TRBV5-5 CASSLEGLQAEAFF
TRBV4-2 CASSQDLGLAHEQYF
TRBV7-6 CASSSLGRELKIGAFF
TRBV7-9 CASRYRGETQYF
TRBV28 CASSRLAGVPHEQYF
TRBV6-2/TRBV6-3 CASSPTPIAGGSSRVTTGELFF
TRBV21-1 CASSKPPKRLPRSAPAKHF
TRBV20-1 CSAPAQGRMNTEAFF
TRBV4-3 CASSQDLAGTGMYEQYF
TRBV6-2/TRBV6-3 CASSPPGQGGDEQYF
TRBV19 CASSPARHGEILAYQPQHF
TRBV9 CASSPKGTSGSADTQYF
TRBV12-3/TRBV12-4 CASSFGLAENEQFF
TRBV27 CASSLGLGRPQHF
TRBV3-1 CASSPEKYRVPSTDTQYF
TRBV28 CASSSALDRSPYEQYF
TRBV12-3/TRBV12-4 CASSSSGQFNEQSF
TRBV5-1 CASSSSGTGVSYEQYF
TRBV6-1 CASSELRAPSTDTQYF
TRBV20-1 CSARGQLQVTQYF
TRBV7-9 CASTKGLYTGELFF
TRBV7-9 CASSLAGGTNEKLFF
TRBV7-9 CASSLETGATNEKLFF